This passage covers 4 T cell receptor beta chains from one sample sequenced in a study of T cells in localized non-small cell lung cancer. Data came from immunoSEQ multiplex PCR; TCRdb stores just in-frame clones and leaves some out. This table holds roughly 30,000 clones, 88% found once. The specimen comprised peripheral blood, sampled before any cancer treatment. These receptors all come from a woman aged 35 to 75 with stage I lung adenocarcinoma.

This clone was counted once. The CDR3 sequence is CASSLVQLSTDTQYF. The DNA for the CDR3 is TGTGCCAGCAGCTTAGTCCAGCTTAGCACAGATACGCAGTATTTT. The V call is TRBV7-2, the J call TRBJ2-3, with D hard to call. Germline-derived CDR1 and CDR2 are SGHTA and FQGNSA. The CDR3 covers 15 residues. V was pared by 1 base and J by 0 bases, with 8 bases between.

The chain links TRBV7-9 to TRBJ1-2; D is unresolved. V lost 1 base, J lost 6 bases, and 12 bases lay in between. CDR1 and CDR2 (germline): SEHNR, FQNEAQ (reference sequence). CDR3 length: 14 amino acids. CDR3 DNA: TGTGCCAGCAGCTTAGTAGGGCCACTAAATGGCTACACCTTC. It codes for CASSLVGPLNGYTF.

This chain connects TRBV7-6 to TRBJ1-6; 7 positions match TRBD1. The junction had 5 bases not matched to a gene; V was cut back by 5 bases and J by 7 bases. In germline, CDR1 is SGHVS, CDR2 FNYEAQ. The CDR3 extends over 14 amino acids. The CDR3 DNA reads as TGTGCCAGCAGCGTGGCAGGGGGGAATTCACCCCTCCACTTT. The encoded protein is CASSVAGGNSPLHF.

On this clone: Other nucleotide sequences in the sample specify the same CDR3. V usage is TRBV5-6 and J usage is TRBJ1-2, with 7 bases lining up with TRBD1. The CDR3 runs 19 residues. The germline V gene has CDR1 SGHDT and CDR2 YYEEEE. Trimming cost V 0 bases and J 6 bases; bases outside gene matches: 20. The CDR3 bases are TGTGCCAGCAGCTTGGAAAGGACAGGCCCTTGGTCCCTACTTAATGGCTACACCTTC. Protein sequence: CASSLERTGPWSLLNGYTF.